Many counts were recorded for the clone carrying this T cell receptor beta chain. The antigen is undetermined. TCR beta CDR3 regions were amplified from RNA transcripts. TCR CDR3 regions were first amplified by RT-PCR with HTBI primers. TCRdb re-called the multiplex PCR reads through MiXCR, storing one row per CDR3 protein. The sample lists under 650,000 distinct CDR3 sequences; about 16% were seen once. The data originate from a study of T cells in Graves' hyperthyroidism and ophthalmopathy. General study points: Using 13 V-J features, a model discriminated ophthalmopathy from stable hyperthyroidism. The model foresaw ophthalmopathy a median around 6 months prior to onset. Also found in blood were most expanded thyroid clonotypes above 0.001.

Exclusions: uncontrolled infection, other autoimmune disease, pregnancy, lactation. The CDR3 runs 16 residues. CDR1 and CDR2 (germline): KGHDR, SFDVKD. V dropped 4 bases and J dropped 3; count of bases not matched to a gene: 3. Sequenced input: blood. The clonotype was recovered from a woman under 40 with Graves' hyperthyroidism. The V call is TRBV24-1, the J call TRBJ2-1; TRBD2 agrees at 12 bases. The chain's CDR3 is CATSDRTSGNYNEQFF. Here the CDR3 DNA reads TGTGCCACCAGTGACCGGACTAGCGGGAACTACAATGAGCAGTTCTTC.